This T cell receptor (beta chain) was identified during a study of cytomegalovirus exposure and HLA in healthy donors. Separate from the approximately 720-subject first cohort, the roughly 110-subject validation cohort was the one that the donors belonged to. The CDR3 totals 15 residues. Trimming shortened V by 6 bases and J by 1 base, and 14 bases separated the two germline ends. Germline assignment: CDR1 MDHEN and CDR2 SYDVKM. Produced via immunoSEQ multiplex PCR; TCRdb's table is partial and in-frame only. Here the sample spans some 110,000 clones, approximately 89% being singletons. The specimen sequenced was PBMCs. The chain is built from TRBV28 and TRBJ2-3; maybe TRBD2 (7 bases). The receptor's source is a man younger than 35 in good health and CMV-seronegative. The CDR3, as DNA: TGTGCCAGCAGCCCAGGGGCGGGAGGCACAGATACGCAGTATTTT. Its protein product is CASSPGAGGTDTQYF.